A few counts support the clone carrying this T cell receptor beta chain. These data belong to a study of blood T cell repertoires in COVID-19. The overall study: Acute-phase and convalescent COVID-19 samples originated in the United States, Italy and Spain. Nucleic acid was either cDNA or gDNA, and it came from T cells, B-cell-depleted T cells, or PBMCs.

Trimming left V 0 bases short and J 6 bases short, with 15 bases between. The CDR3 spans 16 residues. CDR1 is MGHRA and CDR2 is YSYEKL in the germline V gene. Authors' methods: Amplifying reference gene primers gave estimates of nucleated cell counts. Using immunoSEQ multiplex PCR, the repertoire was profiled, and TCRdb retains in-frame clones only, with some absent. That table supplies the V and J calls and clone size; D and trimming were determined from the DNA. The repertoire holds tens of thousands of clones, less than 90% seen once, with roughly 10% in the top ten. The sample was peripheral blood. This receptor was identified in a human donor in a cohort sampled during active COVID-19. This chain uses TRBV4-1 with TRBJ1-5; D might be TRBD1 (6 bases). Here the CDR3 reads CASSQEGSRGSQPQHF. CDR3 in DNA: TGCGCCAGCAGCCAAGAGGGAAGCAGGGGCTCTCAGCCCCAGCATTTT.